This entry describes one T cell receptor beta chain. The entry originates in a study of T cell clones after liver transplantation. Data came from immunoSEQ multiplex PCR; TCRdb stores just in-frame clones and leaves some out. The repertoire has around 110,000 clones, about nine tenths of them found once; the top ten carry 0.8% to 0.9%. This CDR3 is 14 amino acids long. Germline V gene data show CDR1 as KGHSH and CDR2 as LQKENI. V was pared by 6 bases and J by 2 bases, with 10 bases between. Unstimulated PBMCs were sorted into CD3+CD4+ and CD3+CD8+ populations. The receptor was derived from a human patient who received a liver transplant. Some of the T cells may derive from the graft donor. This specimen was CD4+ T cells from blood, taken 12 months after liver transplant. The chain carries TRBV18 and TRBJ1-4; D call uncertain. The CDR3 coding sequence is TGTGCCAGCTCCCCGGAGGTCACTAATGAAAAACTGTTTTTT. It specifies CASSPEVTNEKLFF.